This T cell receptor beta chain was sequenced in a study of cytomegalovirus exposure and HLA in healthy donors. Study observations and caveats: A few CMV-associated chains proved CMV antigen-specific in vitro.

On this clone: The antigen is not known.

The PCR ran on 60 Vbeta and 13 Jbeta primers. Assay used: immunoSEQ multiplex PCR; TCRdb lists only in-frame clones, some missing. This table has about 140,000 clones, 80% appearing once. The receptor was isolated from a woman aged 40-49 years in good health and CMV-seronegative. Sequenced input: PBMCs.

The CDR3 loop is CASSFDTGELFF. In DNA form, the CDR3 reads TGCGCCAGCAGCTTCGACACCGGGGAGCTGTTTTTT. The chain combines TRBV5-1 with TRBJ2-2, with D unresolved. Deletions cut 2 bases from V and 3 bases from J, with 2 bases between. Germline V lookup: CDR1 SGHRS, CDR2 YFSETQ. The CDR3 runs 12 residues.